Each of the 21 T cell receptor beta chains below was sequenced from the same sample in a study of blood T cell repertoires in COVID-19. Measured with immunoSEQ multiplex PCR; TCRdb has only the in-frame clones, and not every one. The profile covers around 250,000 clones, with 70% to 90% appearing a single time and about 4% taken by the ten largest. Sequencing was performed on peripheral blood. The receptors here all came from a man aged 18 to 30 with active or convalescent COVID-19.

This clone appeared once. The V call is TRBV3-1 (or the pseudogene TRBV3-2), the J call TRBJ1-4; 7 nucleotides line up with TRBD1. From germline, CDR1 is LGHDT and CDR2 YNNKEL (reference sequence). J was trimmed by 1 base and V by 4 bases; bases with no gene match: 0. The CDR3 extends over 14 amino acids. The CDR3 spells CASSRQGTNEKLFF. DNA of the CDR3: TGTGCCAGCAGCCGACAGGGAACTAATGAAAAACTGTTTTTT.

The chain links TRBV7-3 to TRBJ2-3, with 10 bases identical to TRBD2. The CDR3 consists of 14 residues. V trimming: 1 base; J trimming: 6 bases; junction bases outside the gene matches: 1. Per germline, CDR1 SGHTA and CDR2 FQGTGA. CDR3 bases: TGTGCCAGCAGCTTAAAACTAGCGGGGGATACGCAGTATTTT. Translated: CASSLKLAGDTQYF.

This chain connects TRBV9 to TRBJ1-3; possibly TRBD1 for D (6 bases). The CDR3 consists of 15 residues. With 3 bases removed from V and 0 bases from J, the gap between germline ends came to 10 bases. Germline values: CDR1 SGDLS, CDR2 YYNGEE. In DNA, the CDR3 is TGTGCCAGCAGCGAAGGACAGAACTCTGGAAACACCATATATTTT. This sequence encodes CASSEGQNSGNTIYF.

The chain employs TRBV4-1 and TRBJ1-6, with D possibly TRBD1 on 5 matching bases. The CDR3 loop spans 15 amino acids. The V gene lost 2 bases and the J gene lost 6 bases, with 11 bases spanning the gap. Looked up from germline, CDR1 is MGHRA and CDR2 is YSYEKL. The CDR3 spells CASSQLGGTNSPLHF. The CDR3 bases are TGCGCCAGCAGCCAACTGGGGGGGACTAATTCACCCCTCCACTTT.

The chain uses TRBV3-1 (or the pseudogene TRBV3-2) and TRBJ1-1; possibly TRBD1 for D (6 bases). Per the germline V gene, CDR1 is LGHDT and CDR2 is YNNKEL (reference sequence). This CDR3 spans 15 amino acids. V was pared by 5 bases and J by 6 bases, with 19 bases between. CDR3 coding DNA: TGTGCCAGCAGCTCGGGGGGCAGGGTTAAGCCTGAAGCTTTCTTT. It yields the protein CASSSGGRVKPEAFF.

The CDR3 region is CASSPIEVTHGADTQYF. The CDR3, as DNA: TGTGCCAGCAGCCCCATCGAGGTAACCCACGGGGCAGATACGCAGTATTTT. The J gene is TRBJ2-3, the V gene TRBV4-2; possibly TRBD2 for D (5 bases). The CDR3 consists of 17 residues. CDR1 is LGHNA, CDR2 YNFKEQ, per germline. Deletions cut 4 bases from V and 4 bases from J, with 21 bases between.

The chain combines TRBV13 with TRBJ2-7, with D maybe TRBD1 (5 bases). CDR3 length: 16 residues. Germline lookup yields CDR1 PRHDT and CDR2 FYEKMQ (reference sequence). Trimming removed 6 bases from V and 2 bases from J, with 20 bases in between. CDR3 bases: TGTGCCAGCAGAGGGCAGGGCGCATTAACTCCCTACGAGCAGTACTTC. Translation: CASRGQGALTPYEQYF.

The CDR3 spells CATSEAGGDIQYF. The CDR3 DNA sequence: TGTGCCACCAGTGAGGCGGGGGGGGACATTCAGTACTTC. J is TRBJ2-4 and V is TRBV24-1, with 9 nucleotides matching TRBD2. The V segment lost 4 bases and the J segment 8 bases; nucleotides outside the gene matches: 2. There are 13 residues in the CDR3. Germline assignment: CDR1 KGHDR and CDR2 SFDVKD.

The chain has TRBV18 and TRBJ2-7, with TRBD2 matching 7 bases. This CDR3 spans 15 amino acids. The junction had 6 bases not matched to a gene; V was cut back by 2 bases and J by 2 bases. The germline V gene has CDR1 KGHSH and CDR2 LQKENI. This CDR3 is CASSPGRGRAYEQYF. Here the CDR3 DNA reads TGTGCCAGCTCACCAGGCAGAGGGAGGGCCTACGAGCAGTACTTC.

The CDR3 DNA is TGTGCCAGCAGTTACTCGCACGGTAGGCAGGACACAGATACGCAGTATTTT. It translates to CASSYSHGRQDTDTQYF. The chain combines TRBV6-2 or TRBV6-3 with TRBJ2-3; no clear D. Germline assignment: CDR1 MNHEY and CDR2 SVGEGT. The CDR3 runs 17 residues. V was clipped by 0 bases and J by 2 bases, with 15 bases between them.

Remarks on this clone: This sample also contains other DNA sequences that code for the same CDR3. The gene calls are TRBV5-1 and TRBJ2-5; D not resolved. V was clipped by 2 bases and J by 5 bases, with 4 bases between them. Germline V lookup: CDR1 SGHRS, CDR2 YFSETQ. The length of the CDR3 is 11 residues. The CDR3: CASSFGETQYF. For the CDR3, the DNA is TGCGCCAGCAGCTTCGGTGAGACCCAGTACTTC.

The V call is TRBV19, the J call TRBJ2-7; D remains ambiguous. The CDR3 covers 13 residues. Germline loops: CDR1 LNHDA, CDR2 SQIVND (reference sequence). Trimming stripped 7 bases from V and 0 bases from J, with 10 bases between. The CDR3: CASIERFSYEQYF. The CDR3 DNA reads TGTGCCAGTATTGAACGGTTCTCCTACGAGCAGTACTTC.

The chain combines TRBV30 with TRBJ1-6; the D is unclear. V lost 2 bases, J lost 12 bases, and 8 bases lay in between. Per germline, CDR1 GTSNPN and CDR2 SVGIG (reference sequence). The CDR3 spans 11 residues. The CDR3, as DNA: TGTGCCTGGAGTTATGGGCAACCCCTCCACTTT. Protein product: CAWSYGQPLHF.

The V gene is TRBV7-8, the J gene TRBJ2-7, with 7 bases that match TRBD1. Trimming removed 1 base from V and 0 bases from J; junction bases left unmatched: 3. CDR3 length equals 15 residues. The germline CDR1 and CDR2 sequences are SGHVS and FQNEAQ. In DNA, the CDR3 is TGTGCCAGCAGCTTAGACAGGGGATCCTCCTACGAGCAGTACTTC. Amino acid sequence: CASSLDRGSSYEQYF.

V is TRBV11-3 and J is TRBJ2-3, with D possibly matching TRBD1 (5 bases). CDR1 and CDR2 from the germline V gene are SGHNT and YENEEA. Trimming pared 4 bases from V and 4 bases from J, leaving 6 bases between. The CDR3 loop spans 12 amino acids. Here the CDR3 reads CASSSGSDTQYF. In DNA form, the CDR3 reads TGTGCCAGCAGCTCAGGGTCAGATACGCAGTATTTT.

The chain couples TRBV18 to TRBJ1-2, with TRBD1 identical over 7 bases. The CDR3 contains 14 residues. V was clipped by 0 bases and J by 8 bases; unmatched bases: 6. Germline CDR1 is KGHSH and CDR2 is LQKENI. In nucleotides, the CDR3 is TGTGCCAGCTCACCACCAGGGGGCTCAAAAGGCTACACCTTC. It yields the protein CASSPPGGSKGYTF.

The J gene is TRBJ2-1, the V gene TRBV19; tentative D call: TRBD1 (5 bases). Germline V CDR1 and CDR2: LNHDA, SQIVND (reference sequence). This CDR3 region has 14 residues. Trimming shortened V by 0 bases and J by 6 bases, and 9 bases separated the two germline ends. CDR3: CASSIEPQGNEQFF. The CDR3 nucleotides are TGTGCCAGTAGTATAGAACCCCAGGGCAATGAGCAGTTCTTC.

This clone has just one count. J is TRBJ1-4 and V is TRBV28; D is unresolved. Trimming cost V 4 bases and J 4 bases, with 13 bases left between them. Germline CDR1 is MDHEN and CDR2 is SYDVKM. The CDR3 covers 15 residues. In DNA, the CDR3 is TGTGCCAGCAGTTGGTCCGGGTATGGTAATGAAAAACTGTTTTTT. Translated: CASSWSGYGNEKLFF.

The table lists this clone with a count of one. This rearrangement joins TRBV4-2 to TRBJ1-6; D gene ambiguous. The CDR3 spans 18 residues. Germline V CDR1 and CDR2: LGHNA, YNFKEQ. The V end was cut by 0 bases, the J end by 5 bases, with 17 bases between. The CDR3, as DNA: TGTGCCAGCAGCCAAGAATTGGCGGAAAGAACGAATAATTCACCCCTCCACTTT. Protein: CASSQELAERTNNSPLHF.

On this clone: Different DNA sequences within this sample yield the same CDR3. The chain links TRBV5-6 to TRBJ2-6; possible D gene TRBD2, 5 bases. V was cut by 5 bases and J by 0 bases, with 9 bases left in between. The germline V gene has CDR1 SGHDT and CDR2 YYEEEE. This CDR3 has 15 amino acids. The CDR3 here is CASSLRGSGANVLTF. In nucleotides, the CDR3 is TGTGCCAGCAGTTTACGGGGCTCTGGGGCCAACGTCCTGACTTTC.

This chain connects TRBV7-2 to TRBJ2-3; a possible D gene is TRBD2 (6 bases). V was pared by 3 bases and J by 2 bases, with 15 bases between. CDR1 SGHTA and CDR2 FQGNSA come from the germline V gene. CDR3 size: 16 residues. Here the CDR3 DNA reads TGTGCCAGCAGCTTTAATGGGGGGTCACACACAGATACGCAGTATTTT. Translation gives CASSFNGGSHTDTQYF.